The 5 T cell receptor beta chains in this list originate from one sample, sequenced in a study of monozygotic twins with inflammatory bowel disease. Reanalyzing the 5' RACE reads, TCRdb keeps one entry per CDR3 protein, without DNA. This sample contains about 160,000 distinct CDR3 sequences. The sequencing sample was made of blood. Receptor source: a human donor with ulcerative colitis or Crohn's disease, or a healthy co-twin of an affected twin (not recorded which).

The chain joins TRBV6-5 to TRBJ1-2; TCRdb calls TRBD1, which cannot be checked without DNA. The germline V gene encodes CDR1 MNHEY and CDR2 SVGAGI. This CDR3 has 18 residues. CDR3 in amino acids: CASSYSRTGEGKDYGYTF.

The chain uses TRBV7-3 and TRBJ2-5. CDR1 and CDR2 (germline): SGHTA, FQGTGA. This CDR3 comprises 15 residues. CDR3 region: CASSLGRNMGETQYF.

J is TRBJ1-6 and V is TRBV4-3; without DNA, the TCRdb call of TRBD1 cannot be checked. The CDR3 spans 15 residues. Germline V gene data show CDR1 as LGHNA and CDR2 as YSLEER. This chain's CDR3 is CASSQGTGGPSPLHF.

V gene TRBV7-3 combines with J gene TRBJ2-2; TCRdb's D call of TRBD2 is untestable without DNA. CDR1 SGHTA and CDR2 FQGTGA come from the germline V gene. CDR3 length: 15 residues. CDR3 protein: CASSPQDWYTGELFF.

V is TRBV20-1 and J is TRBJ2-7; TCRdb selects TRBD2, and the lack of DNA leaves this call unchecked. The germline V gene encodes CDR1 DFQATT and CDR2 SNEGSKA (reference sequence). The CDR3 contains 13 residues. The chain's CDR3 is CSAISGSSYEQYF.